The sample holds a few counts of the clone carrying this T cell receptor beta chain. Its antigen remains unidentified. The sample comes from a study of T cells in Graves' hyperthyroidism and ophthalmopathy. Study conclusions and caveats: Among thyroid clonotypes expanded above 0.001, most also appeared in blood.

What was amplified from RNA transcripts were TCR beta CDR3 regions. The TCR CDR3 first-round RT-PCR relied on the HTBI primer set. In TCRdb, the multiplex PCR reads were re-called with MiXCR into one record per CDR3 protein. The table records some 560,000 distinct CDR3 sequences, around 15% of them present only once. V lost 3 bases and J 5 bases, leaving 11 bases between the germline ends. Germline CDR1 reads GTSNPN; CDR2 reads SVGIG (reference sequence). The CDR3 contains 13 residues. Material for sequencing was blood. This chain joins TRBV30 and TRBJ1-5, with D uncertain. This TCR derives from a woman aged 40 to 50 with Graves' hyperthyroidism. The DNA for the CDR3 is TGTGCCTGGAGCTTGAGGGAGGATCAGCCCCAGCATTTT. Translation gives CAWSLREDQPQHF.